This paragraph covers one TCR beta chain sequence. Either two negative PCRs, clearance, or symptom resolution qualified Cohort 3 donors as recovered. This specimen belongs to a study of blood T cell repertoires in COVID-19. Trimming left V 5 bases short and J 5 bases short, with 12 bases between. The germline CDR1 and CDR2 sequences are MNHEY and SVGEGT. The CDR3 sequence is 13 residues long. Using immunoSEQ multiplex PCR, the repertoire was profiled, and TCRdb retains in-frame clones only, with some absent. The profile shows about 320,000 clones, roughly 86% of them singletons. The chain carries TRBV6-2 or TRBV6-3 and TRBJ1-1; D might be TRBD1 (5 bases). This TCR was sampled from a woman aged 18-30 years who had recovered from COVID-19. The sequencing input was PBMCs or T cells enriched from blood (not recorded which). In DNA form, the CDR3 reads TGTGCCAGCAGTACTTGGGAGGGGACTGAAGCTTTCTTT. It specifies CASSTWEGTEAFF.